The text below deals with one TCR beta chain. The antigen is not known. With the ViraFEST assay, the study expanded antigen-specific CD4+ T cells using viral peptide pools, then sequenced them. CD4+ T cell isolation took place after less than 13 days of culture. Negative nucleocapsid antibody tests before and after vaccination confirmed no previous SARS-CoV-2 infection. Supplemented with around 9.6 IU/ml IL-2 and approximately 9.7 ug/ml peptides, two million PBMC per well were kept in culture. The data were taken from a study of vaccination effects on CD4 cells after COVID-19. Study-level findings and limits: Cross-reactivity toward common cold coronaviruses was confined to only 1 of 255 vaccine-induced clones in healthy vaccinees. Only a few convalescent patients and no early post-infection timepoints featured in the study. Marked contraction was observed in infection-induced and vaccine-induced clones late after vaccination.

Profiled with immunoSEQ multiplex PCR; TCRdb holds only in-frame clones, not every one. The data contain 65,000 or so clones, less than 85% of them singletons. There are 14 residues in the CDR3. Germline CDR1 SGHTA, CDR2 FQGNSA. The ends were cut back, 2 bases at V and 1 base at J, with 8 bases in the middle. The chain joins TRBV7-2 to TRBJ1-1; D not resolved. The input for sequencing was CD4+ T cells from PBMCs cultured with HCoV-NL63 spike peptides, taken before COVID-19 vaccination. The receptor was derived from a human donor who received a COVID-19 vaccine. CDR3 nucleotide sequence: TGTGCCAGCAGCTTACGAGCCCAGAACACTGAAGCTTTCTTT. Amino acids: CASSLRAQNTEAFF.